This TCR beta chain was documented in a study of identifying expanded T cells in peripheral blood. General study findings and limits: Clone count variance between two-week samples rose with total template count.

The assay was immunoSEQ multiplex PCR, and TCRdb's table has in-frame clones only and misses some. The table includes about 63,000 clones, around 83% detected once. Details on this clone: Its target is unknown.

No infections or other immune events were documented during collection. The sample was blood. The receptor was derived from a person between 18 and 69 years old in good health.

The CDR3 here is CASSIEGYGTEAFF. CDR3 nucleotide sequence: TGCGCCAGCAGCATCGAGGGGTATGGGACTGAAGCTTTCTTT. The chain uses TRBV5-1 and TRBJ1-1; a possible D gene is TRBD1 (5 bases). Germline V lookup: CDR1 SGHRS, CDR2 YFSETQ. Trimming removed 4 bases at V and 5 bases at J, with 15 bases between. The length of the CDR3 is 14 residues.